The text below deals with one T cell receptor (beta chain). The antigen is unknown. This CDR3 has 12 amino acids. Between the trimmed V and J ends, which lost 6 bases and 8 bases, there was a span of 14 bases. Germline loops: CDR1 SQVTM, CDR2 ANQGSEA. MiXCR, applied by TCRdb to the 5' RACE reads, yields one record per CDR3 protein. The profile shows under 950,000 distinct CDR3 sequences, under 20% of them singletons. The data originate from a study of CD8 T cells in ankylosing spondylitis. Whole-study findings and limits: Blood of patients with ankylosing spondylitis appeared to be characterized by a TCR beta motif of eight highly homologous variants. Reportedly, significant enrichment of disease-linked clones occurred in matched ankylosing spondylitis synovial fluid. Some motif variants had been reported before (in reactive arthritis synovial fluid and blood).

The source is a male donor with ankylosing spondylitis. Sequenced material: blood, either unsorted or a sorted T cell fraction (not recorded which). This sequence joins TRBV29-1 and TRBJ2-1; D possibly corresponds to TRBD2 (5 bases). CDR3 sequence: CSVYDYRHEQFF. In nucleotides, the CDR3 is TGCAGCGTCTATGACTACCGCCATGAGCAGTTCTTC.